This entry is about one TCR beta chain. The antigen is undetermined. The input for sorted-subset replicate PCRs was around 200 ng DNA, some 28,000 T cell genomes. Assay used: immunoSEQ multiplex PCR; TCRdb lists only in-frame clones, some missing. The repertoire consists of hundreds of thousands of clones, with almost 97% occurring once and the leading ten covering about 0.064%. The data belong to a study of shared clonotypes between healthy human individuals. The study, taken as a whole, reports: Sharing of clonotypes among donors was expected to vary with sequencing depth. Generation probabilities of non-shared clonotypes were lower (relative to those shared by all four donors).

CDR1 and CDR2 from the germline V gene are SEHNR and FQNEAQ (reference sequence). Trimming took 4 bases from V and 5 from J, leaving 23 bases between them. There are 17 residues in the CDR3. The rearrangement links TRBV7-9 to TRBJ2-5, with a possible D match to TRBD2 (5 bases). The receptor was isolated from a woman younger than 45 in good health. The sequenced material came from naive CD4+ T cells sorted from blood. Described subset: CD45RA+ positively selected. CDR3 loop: CASSYQPRGPLDETQYF. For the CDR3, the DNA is TGTGCCAGCAGCTATCAGCCTCGAGGGCCCTTAGATGAGACCCAGTACTTC.